Each of the 14 T cell receptor beta chains below was sequenced from the same sample in a study of T cells in Graves' hyperthyroidism and ophthalmopathy (dated by TCRdb to 2018 to 2020). The library relied on multiplex PCR. TCRdb lists the instrument as Illumina HiSeq 2000. Amplification of TCR beta CDR3 regions was carried out from RNA transcripts. The TCR CDR3 was subjected to a first round of RT-PCR using the HTBI primer set and the Qiagen OneStep RT-PCR kit. TCRdb applied fastp at Q25 and MiXCR to the public reads, then kept only in-frame beta chains. Each entry is one CDR3 protein sequence, shown with its most common DNA and genes. The sample table contains about 250,000 distinct CDR3 sequences; only one count was recorded for roughly 22% of them. Together, the top ten hold 35% to 40% of the sample. The specimen sequenced was blood. Receptors were obtained from a woman aged 40-49 years with Graves' ophthalmopathy.

At least ten counts were recorded for this clonotype. The chain joins TRBV28 to TRBJ2-7, with D unresolved. V was clipped by 2 bases and J by 7 bases, with 12 bases between them. Germline CDR1 reads MDHEN; CDR2 reads SYDVKM. This CDR3 has 13 residues. The CDR3 protein is CASSLPPLGEQYF. CDR3 in DNA: TGTGCCAGCAGTTTACCACCCCTTGGGGAGCAGTACTTC. Full variable domain (rest looked up from reference TRBV28 and TRBJ2-7): DVKVTQSSRYLVKRTGEKVFLECVQDMDHENMFWYRQDPGLGLRLIYFSYDVKMKEKGDIPEGYSVSREKKERFSLILESASTNQTSMYLCASSLPPLGEQYFGPGTRLTVT.

This clonotype was counted ten times or more. The gene calls are TRBV5-6 and TRBJ1-3, with D hard to call. CDR3 length equals 15 residues. The V end lost 0 bases, the J end lost 2 bases, and 9 bases lay between the germline ends. In germline, CDR1 is SGHDT, CDR2 YYEEEE. CDR3 nucleotides: TGTGCCAGCAGCTTGGTTTCTGGAGCTGGAAACACCATATATTTT. It codes for CASSLVSGAGNTIYF.

The J gene is TRBJ2-7, the V gene TRBV6-1; D gene uncertain. Between the trimmed V and J ends, which lost 5 bases and 6 bases, there was a span of 17 bases. The CDR3 has 14 amino acids. The V gene's germline CDR1 is MNHNS and CDR2 SASEGT. The CDR3 spells CASSLRRPLTEQYF. The CDR3 nucleotides are TGTGCCAGCAGTCTAAGACGGCCCCTAACCGAGCAGTACTTC.

This clonotype was recorded many times. The chain is built from TRBV20-1 and TRBJ2-7; no clear D gene. Germline V gene data show CDR1 as DFQATT and CDR2 as SNEGSKA (reference sequence). The ends were cut back, 5 bases at V and 5 bases at J, with 4 bases in the middle. CDR3 length equals 9 residues. The CDR3 sequence: CSASHEQYF. The DNA for the CDR3 is TGCAGTGCTTCCCACGAGCAGTACTTC.

The chain uses TRBV6-1 and TRBJ2-4; no clear D. Germline CDR1 and CDR2: MNHNS and SASEGT. The ends were cut back, 10 bases at V and 6 bases at J, with 19 bases in the middle. CDR3 length: 14 amino acids. In DNA form, the CDR3 reads TGTGCCACCAGAGAACAGAGTTCGATAAACATTCAGTACTTC. It yields the protein CATREQSSINIQYF.

This clonotype appeared many times. V usage is TRBV7-6 and J usage is TRBJ2-7; D gene ambiguous. The CDR3 covers 14 residues. The ends were cut back, 2 bases at V and 6 bases at J, with 14 bases in the middle. CDR1 SGHVS and CDR2 FNYEAQ come from the germline V gene. In DNA, the CDR3 is TGTGCCAGCAGCTTACTACCTCCCTCGGGCGAGCAGTACTTC. Encoded protein: CASSLLPPSGEQYF.

Many counts were recorded for this clonotype. The V gene is TRBV6-2 or TRBV6-3, the J gene TRBJ2-2; 11 bases map to TRBD2. The CDR3 consists of 19 residues. Germline loops: CDR1 MNHEY, CDR2 SVGEGT. J gave up 5 bases and V 6 bases, and 17 bases lay outside the gene matches. The CDR3 loop reads CASSSGGGGLAGLTGELFF. The CDR3 DNA follows: TGTGCCAGCAGCTCAGGGGGCGGTGGACTAGCGGGCCTTACCGGGGAGCTGTTTTTT.

This clonotype has a count of ten or more. The chain has TRBV28 and TRBJ1-5; D is unresolved. V lost 5 bases and J 9 bases, leaving 11 bases between the germline ends. Germline V gene sequence: CDR1 MDHEN, CDR2 SYDVKM. The CDR3 has 12 residues. The CDR3 spells CASSPQGWPQHF. The CDR3 coding sequence is TGTGCCAGCAGTCCCCAAGGGTGGCCCCAGCATTTT.

This clonotype was detected many times. V usage is TRBV12-3 or TRBV12-4 and J usage is TRBJ2-7; 7 nucleotides line up with TRBD2. V was pared by 7 bases and J by 5 bases, with 11 bases of the junction left unmatched. CDR3 size: 14 residues. This CDR3 is CASKAGTKYDEQYF. DNA for the CDR3: TGTGCCAGCAAGGCCGGGACTAAATACGACGAGCAGTACTTC.

The genes are TRBV7-9 and TRBJ2-7; 9 positions match TRBD1. The CDR3 loop spans 13 amino acids. CDR1 is SEHNR, CDR2 FQNEAQ, per germline (reference sequence). V shed 8 bases and J 2 bases; nucleotides not matched to a gene: 4. CDR3 sequence (DNA): TGTGCCAGCCCGGGACAGGGTACCTACGAGCAGTACTTC. Translating gives CASPGQGTYEQYF.

This clonotype has at least ten counts. V and J are TRBV11-2 and TRBJ2-2, with a possible D match to TRBD1 (6 bases). CDR3 size: 16 residues. V lost 1 base to trimming and J lost 6 bases, with 15 bases between them. Germline V gives CDR1 SGHAT, CDR2 FQNNGV. The CDR3 nucleotides are TGTGCCAGCAGCTTAGTTTCGGGTGGGACATCCGGGGAGCTGTTTTTT. Its protein product is CASSLVSGGTSGELFF.

The rearrangement links TRBV11-2 to TRBJ1-1; TRBD1 agrees at 9 bases. The CDR3 runs to 14 residues. Germline trimming cut 5 bases from V and 7 bases from J; bases unmatched to any gene: 8. CDR1 is SGHAT, CDR2 FQNNGV, per germline. The CDR3 here is CASSVETGGGEAFF. In nucleotides, the CDR3 is TGTGCCAGCAGCGTGGAAACAGGGGGCGGTGAAGCTTTCTTT.

This clonotype was seen at least ten times. The CDR3 protein is CSVAQDRGKFSSYEQYF. Written as DNA, the CDR3 is TGCAGCGTTGCCCAGGACAGGGGGAAGTTTAGCTCCTACGAGCAGTACTTC. The rearrangement joins TRBV29-1 to TRBJ2-7, with TRBD1 matching 10 bases. There are 17 residues in the CDR3. V was clipped by 4 bases and J by 0 bases; unmatched bases: 12. CDR1 is SQVTM and CDR2 is ANQGSEA in the germline V gene.

V and J are TRBV6-5 and TRBJ1-5; D call uncertain. Germline V CDR1 and CDR2: MNHEY, SVGAGI. CDR3 size: 14 residues. V lost 2 bases to trimming and J lost 3 bases, with 8 bases between them. The CDR3 loop reads CASSYGPINQPQHF. CDR3 in DNA: TGTGCCAGCAGTTACGGCCCGATCAATCAGCCCCAGCATTTT.